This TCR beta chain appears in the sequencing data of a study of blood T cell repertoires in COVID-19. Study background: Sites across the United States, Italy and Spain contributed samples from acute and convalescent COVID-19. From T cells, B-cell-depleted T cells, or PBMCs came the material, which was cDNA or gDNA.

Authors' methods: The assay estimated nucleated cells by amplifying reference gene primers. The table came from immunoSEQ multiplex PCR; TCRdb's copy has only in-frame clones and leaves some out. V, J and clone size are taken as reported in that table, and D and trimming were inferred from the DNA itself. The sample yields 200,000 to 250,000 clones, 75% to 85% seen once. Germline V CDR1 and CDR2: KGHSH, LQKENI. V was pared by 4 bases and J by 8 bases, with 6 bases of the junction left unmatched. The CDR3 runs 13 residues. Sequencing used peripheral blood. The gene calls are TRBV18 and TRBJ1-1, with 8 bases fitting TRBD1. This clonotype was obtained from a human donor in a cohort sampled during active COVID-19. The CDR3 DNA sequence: TGTGCCAGCTCACTACAGGGGGAAGGGGAAGCTTTCTTT. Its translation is CASSLQGEGEAFF.